The next 24 T cell receptor beta chains were all read from a single sample in a study of blood T cells in healthy people across ages. A sample-barcoded 5' primer and a J-beta primer mix were used in a second PCR of roughly 7 to 12 cycles. TCRdb called the 5' RACE reads again in MiXCR, with one record for every CDR3 protein. The sample yields 1,800,000 or so distinct CDR3 sequences, 39% seen once. The specimen sequenced was blood. All receptors derive from a human donor in good health.

This clonotype was seen a handful of times. The chain uses TRBV4-3 and TRBJ2-1; D is unclear. With 3 bases removed from V and 4 bases from J, the gap between germline ends came to 13 bases. The germline V gene encodes CDR1 LGHNA and CDR2 YSLEER. This CDR3 spans 15 amino acids. The CDR3 sequence: CASSQESQGYNEQFF. In DNA form, the CDR3 reads TGCGCCAGCAGCCAGGAGTCTCAAGGGTACAATGAGCAGTTCTTC.

The chain couples TRBV3-1 to TRBJ2-5; 7 bases align to TRBD2. V dropped 0 bases and J dropped 1; count of bases not matched to a gene: 5. The V gene's germline CDR1 is LGHDT and CDR2 YNNKEL (reference sequence). The CDR3 runs to 16 residues. The CDR3 reads CASSQETSLLQETQYF. The CDR3 DNA is TGTGCCAGCAGCCAAGAGACTAGCCTTCTCCAAGAGACCCAGTACTTC.

This clonotype was observed a handful of times. The chain employs TRBV6-1 and TRBJ2-1; 8 nucleotides agree with TRBD1. Looked up from germline, CDR1 is MNHNS and CDR2 is SASEGT. This CDR3 is 16 amino acids long. With V trimmed by 7 bases and J by 2 bases, 10 bases remained unmatched. CDR3 residues: CASTERGQGAYNEQFF. CDR3 DNA: TGTGCCAGCACCGAACGAGGACAGGGAGCCTACAATGAGCAGTTCTTC.

The chain combines TRBV28 with TRBJ2-3, with a possible D match to TRBD2 (6 bases). CDR1 and CDR2 (germline): MDHEN, SYDVKM. The CDR3 contains 14 residues. V was shortened by 4 bases and J by 6 bases, with 14 bases between the two germline ends. The CDR3 DNA follows: TGTGCCAGCAGTTGGGCGGGGCCCCGGGATACGCAGTATTTT. Its translation: CASSWAGPRDTQYF.

The count of this clonotype is one. The rearrangement links TRBV4-3 to TRBJ2-3; D possibly uses TRBD1 or TRBD2 (6 bases each). In germline, CDR1 is LGHNA, CDR2 YSLEER. This CDR3 spans 18 amino acids. Trimming pared 0 bases from V and 0 bases from J, leaving 16 bases between. CDR3 sequence reads: CASSQEQGTSLSTDTQYF. Here the CDR3 DNA reads TGCGCCAGCAGCCAAGAACAGGGAACTAGCCTGAGCACAGATACGCAGTATTTT.

The chain recombines TRBV20-1 with TRBJ2-7; possibly TRBD1 for D (8 bases). The CDR3 runs 14 residues. From germline, CDR1 is DFQATT and CDR2 SNEGSKA (reference sequence). Trimming left V 5 bases short and J 4 bases short, with 18 bases between. The CDR3 DNA reads as TGCAGTGCTCCGAAGACAGGGGAGGGATACGAGCAGTACTTC. Protein: CSAPKTGEGYEQYF.

This clonotype came up a few times. J is TRBJ1-2 and V is TRBV20-1; weak D call: TRBD1 (5 bases). Trimming stripped 3 bases from V and 3 bases from J, with 17 bases between. This CDR3 region has 15 residues. Germline CDR1 and CDR2: DFQATT and SNEGSKA (reference sequence). The chain's CDR3 is CSARGRGAGDYGYTF. The CDR3 nucleotides read TGCAGTGCTAGGGGGAGAGGGGCGGGAGACTATGGCTACACCTTC.

This clonotype came up a few times. This sequence joins TRBV6-5 and TRBJ2-5, with D possibly being TRBD2 (5 bases). The germline V gene has CDR1 MNHEY and CDR2 SVGAGI. V was clipped by 4 bases and J by 3 bases, with 15 bases between them. This CDR3 contains 15 residues. The CDR3 DNA reads TGTGCCAGCAGTTCACCCGGGAACCCGGAAGAGACCCAGTACTTC. It codes for CASSSPGNPEETQYF.

This clonotype was counted a single time. The chain has TRBV7-3 and TRBJ2-2; possible D gene TRBD1, 6 bases. The CDR3 has 19 amino acids. V shed 1 base and J shed 2 bases, with 20 bases lying between them. Germline V gives CDR1 SGHTA, CDR2 FQGTGA. As DNA, the CDR3 is TGTGCCAGCAGCTTAATAGTAGGAATAGGGACAATAAACACCGGGGAGCTGTTTTTT. Encoded protein: CASSLIVGIGTINTGELFF.

V and J are TRBV4-3 and TRBJ1-2, with D perhaps TRBD1 (5 bases). CDR3 length: 14 amino acids. From germline, CDR1 is LGHNA and CDR2 YSLEER. V dropped 4 bases and J dropped 6 bases, with 15 bases sitting between them. The CDR3 is CASSRDVLSHGYTF. The CDR3 nucleotides read TGCGCCAGCAGCCGGGACGTCCTGTCCCATGGCTACACCTTC.

The genes are TRBV12-3 or TRBV12-4 and TRBJ2-3; TRBD1 might be the D (6 bases). This CDR3 has 15 amino acids. Trimming stripped 2 bases from V and 2 bases from J, with 11 bases between. In DNA, the CDR3 is TGTGCCAGCAGTTTATTGAGGGGGATCACAGATACGCAGTATTTT. Translated: CASSLLRGITDTQYF.

The rearrangement uses TRBV4-3 and TRBJ1-2; TRBD1 agrees at 8 bases. The CDR3 spans 17 residues. J gave up 4 bases and V 1 base, and 11 bases lay outside the gene matches. Germline CDR1 LGHNA, CDR2 YSLEER. CDR3 bases: TGCGCCAGCAGCCAAGGCCTCCAGGGGGCGCCCGGCTATGGCTACACCTTC. This gives the protein CASSQGLQGAPGYGYTF.

Here the CDR3 reads CASSQGDREETQYF. CDR3 DNA sequence: TGCGCCAGCAGCCAAGGGGACAGGGAAGAGACCCAGTACTTC. The chain recombines TRBV4-3 with TRBJ2-5, with 9 bases aligning to TRBD1. The CDR3 runs 14 residues. Germline assignment: CDR1 LGHNA and CDR2 YSLEER. J lost 3 bases, V lost 1 base, and 0 bases had no gene match.

This clonotype has just a few counts. This chain joins TRBV4-1 and TRBJ1-5; D gene ambiguous. CDR1 is MGHRA, CDR2 YSYEKL, per germline. This CDR3 has 14 residues. V gave up 5 bases and J gave up 1 base, with 9 bases separating them. The DNA of the CDR3 is TGCGCCAGCAGCGGGTGGATGAGCAATCAGCCCCAGCATTTT. This encodes CASSGWMSNQPQHF.

This chain uses TRBV5-3 with TRBJ2-1, with D unresolved. TRBV5-3 is sorted into the ORF group, with uncertain function. The CDR3 covers 12 residues. The germline V and J ends were trimmed by 8 bases and 9 bases, with 15 bases remaining between them. The CDR3 nucleotides are TGTGCCAGCAACCTCGTCTCGGGTGAGCAGTTCTTC. Translated: CASNLVSGEQFF.

The V call is TRBV7-9, the J call TRBJ2-3; D is ambiguous. The CDR3 extends over 13 amino acids. Germline loops: CDR1 SEHNR, CDR2 FQNEAQ (reference sequence). V was shortened by 0 bases and J by 11 bases, with 12 bases between the two germline ends. DNA for the CDR3: TGTGCCAGCAGCTTAGCCACGGGTGTGGGGCAGTATTTT. The encoded protein is CASSLATGVGQYF.

V gene TRBV20-1 combines with J gene TRBJ2-1; the D is unclear. The V end lost 3 bases, the J end lost 3 bases, and 12 bases lay between the germline ends. Germline V CDR1 and CDR2: DFQATT, SNEGSKA (reference sequence). The CDR3 runs 14 residues. The CDR3, as DNA: TGCAGTGCTAGCATTTCGGCTTACTACAATGAGCAGTTCTTC. Its translation: CSASISAYYNEQFF.

This clonotype was counted only a few times. CDR3 nucleotide sequence: TGCAGTGCTAGAGAGGATGCGAGACTAGCGGGGTCCGCCCGATACAATGAGCAGTTCTTC. Protein product: CSAREDARLAGSARYNEQFF. V gene TRBV20-1 combines with J gene TRBJ2-1; TRBD2 agrees at 11 bases. The V gene's germline CDR1 is DFQATT and CDR2 SNEGSKA (reference sequence). The junction had 17 bases not matched to a gene; V was cut back by 0 bases and J by 4 bases. The CDR3 is 20 residues long.

The CDR3 here is CASSPQAAGYEQYF. The CDR3 bases are TGTGCCAGCAGCCCGCAGGCGGCAGGCTACGAGCAGTACTTC. The rearrangement joins TRBV27 to TRBJ2-7, with unresolved D. CDR1 MNHEY and CDR2 SMNVEV come from the germline V gene (reference sequence). CDR3 length: 14 residues. Trimming removed 6 bases from V and 3 bases from J, with 15 bases in between.

The gene calls are TRBV6-1 and TRBJ1-4; 8 bases are shared with TRBD1. The CDR3 has 13 amino acids. CDR1 and CDR2 (germline): MNHNS, SASEGT. V was clipped by 6 bases and J by 6 bases; unmatched bases: 3. The DNA of the CDR3 is TGTGCCAGCAGGACAGGGGAGGATGAAAAACTGTTTTTT. Protein: CASRTGEDEKLFF.

This chain uses TRBV10-3 with TRBJ2-5; TRBD2 might be the D (6 bases). The CDR3 totals 15 residues. V lost 0 bases to trimming and J lost 5 bases, with 13 bases between them. The germline CDR1 and CDR2 sequences are ENHRY and SYGVKD. The chain's CDR3 is CAISESVSAGETQYF. As DNA, the CDR3 is TGTGCCATCAGTGAGTCGGTGTCTGCGGGGGAGACCCAGTACTTC.

The V and J genes are TRBV11-1 and TRBJ2-7, with 8 bases lining up with TRBD1. V gave up 0 bases and J gave up 5 bases; unmatched junction bases: 6. The V gene's germline CDR1 is SGHAT and CDR2 FQDESV (reference sequence). The CDR3 has 15 residues. The CDR3: CASSLAGQGENEQYF. CDR3 nucleotides: TGTGCCAGCAGCTTAGCAGGACAGGGAGAAAACGAGCAGTACTTC. Drawing the rest from reference TRBV11-1 and TRBJ2-7, the complete variable domain is EAEVAQSPRYKITEKSQAVAFWCDPISGHATLYWYRQILGQGPELLVQFQDESVVDDSQLPKDRFSAERLKGVDSTLKIQPAELGDSAMYLCASSLAGQGENEQYFGPGTRLTVT.

The rearrangement joins TRBV13 to TRBJ2-5; D may be TRBD2 (5 bases). Trimming pared 4 bases from V and 5 bases from J, leaving 11 bases between. This CDR3 is 13 amino acids long. Per the germline V gene, CDR1 is PRHDT and CDR2 is FYEKMQ (reference sequence). This CDR3 is CASSSPEGETQYF. The CDR3 DNA follows: TGTGCCAGCAGCTCCCCTGAGGGTGAGACCCAGTACTTC. The full variable domain, its missing parts supplied by reference TRBV13 and TRBJ2-5, is AAGVIQSPRHLIKEKRETATLKCYPIPRHDTVYWYQQGPGQDPQFLISFYEKMQSDKGSIPDRFSAQQFSDYHSELNMSSLELGDSALYFCASSSPEGETQYFGPGTRLLVL.

Regarding this clonotype: A much larger clone lies a single base off, so this may be a read error. The rearrangement links TRBV4-1 to TRBJ2-5; perhaps TRBD1 as D (6 bases). Matching the DNA end better, TRBJ2-7 makes the J call doubtful. The CDR3 runs to 13 residues. Per the germline V gene, CDR1 is MGHRA and CDR2 is YSYEKL. CDR3 amino acids: CAGSRNTGFEQYF. In DNA form, the CDR3 reads TGCGCCGGCAGCCGGAACACAGGGTTCGAGCAGTACTTC.